What follows is one T cell receptor (beta chain) and its context. The CDR3 is 14 residues long. CDR1 is DFQATT and CDR2 is SNEGSKA in the germline V gene (reference sequence). V trimming: 5 bases; J trimming: 7 bases; junction bases outside the gene matches: 6. TCRdb reprocessed the 5' RACE reads via MiXCR and lists one record per CDR3 protein. In the table there are 450,000 or so distinct CDR3 sequences, more than 20% of which are singletons. The source of the sample is a study of identical twins. The sample was also reused in another study, on T cells expressing NK-cell markers.

The rearrangement uses TRBV20-1 and TRBJ1-6, with TRBD1 matching 9 bases. Sequencing used CD4+ T cells sorted from blood. The clonotype was recovered from a woman younger than 35 in good health. CDR3 bases: TGCAGTGCTCAATTTGACAGGGGGAATTCACCCCTCCACTTT. Its translation: CSAQFDRGNSPLHF.